The 30 T cell receptor beta chains listed next were all sequenced from one sample in a study of cytomegalovirus exposure and HLA in healthy donors. PCR employed 60 Vbeta and 13 Jbeta primers. Here immunoSEQ multiplex PCR was the method, and the copy in TCRdb shows in-frame clones only, minus some. The sample consists of approximately 110,000 clones, around three quarters of them appearing once. Sequenced input: PBMCs. Source of these receptors: a woman in her 50s in good health and CMV-seropositive.

This clone was counted a few times. This chain uses TRBV6-6 with TRBJ1-6, with D maybe TRBD1 (6 bases). CDR1 and CDR2 (germline): MNHNY, SVGAGI (reference sequence). The V gene lost 5 bases and the J gene lost 4 bases, with 15 bases spanning the gap. The CDR3 is made up of 16 amino acids. The CDR3 bases are TGTGCCAGCAGTATCTCATGGACAGAATATAATTCACCCCTCCACTTT. This sequence encodes CASSISWTEYNSPLHF.

The chain uses TRBV14 and TRBJ2-7, with D uncertain. Per the germline V gene, CDR1 is SGHDN and CDR2 is FVKESK. This CDR3 is built from 13 residues. Trimming took 0 bases from V and 7 from J, leaving 10 bases between them. CDR3 in amino acids: CASSQEALGEQYF. For the CDR3, the DNA is TGTGCCAGCAGCCAAGAGGCACTCGGGGAGCAGTACTTC.

The genes are TRBV7-9 and TRBJ2-7, with D possibly matching TRBD2 (6 bases). Trimming pared 4 bases from V and 5 bases from J, leaving 15 bases between. Germline V CDR1 and CDR2: SEHNR, FQNEAQ (reference sequence). The CDR3 runs 14 residues. The CDR3 sequence: CASSSDGSQHEQYF. DNA for the CDR3: TGTGCCAGCAGCTCAGACGGGAGCCAGCACGAGCAGTACTTC.

The V call is TRBV27, the J call TRBJ2-5; 9 bases match TRBD2. This CDR3 contains 15 residues. Trimming at V came to 6 bases and at J to 3 bases, leaving 8 bases not matched to a gene. Germline V gives CDR1 MNHEY, CDR2 SMNVEV (reference sequence). The CDR3 DNA sequence: TGTGCCAGCAGCCAGGGACTAGCCACGGAAGAGACCCAGTACTTC. Its translation: CASSQGLATEETQYF.

The gene calls are TRBV7-8 and TRBJ2-7; D call uncertain. This CDR3 contains 12 residues. V lost 5 bases and J 3 bases, leaving 8 bases between the germline ends. Germline CDR1 reads SGHVS; CDR2 reads FQNEAQ. The CDR3 sequence: CASSPPNYEQYF. CDR3 bases: TGTGCCAGCAGCCCCCCAAACTACGAGCAGTACTTC.

The V call is TRBV7-8, the J call TRBJ2-3, with TRBD2 identical over 10 bases. CDR1 SGHVS and CDR2 FQNEAQ come from the germline V gene. After removal of 6 bases from V and 4 bases from J, the junction contained 10 bases not matched to a gene. The CDR3 extends over 16 amino acids. The CDR3 sequence is CASRPTPTSGPDTQYF. The CDR3 bases are TGTGCCAGCAGGCCAACGCCGACTAGCGGGCCAGATACGCAGTATTTT.

The chain has TRBV6-6 and TRBJ1-1; D is uncertain. Germline assignment: CDR1 MNHNY and CDR2 SVGAGI (reference sequence). This CDR3 has 10 residues. Trimming removed 2 bases at V and 12 bases at J, with 7 bases between. The CDR3 DNA reads TGTGCCAGCAGTTACGGTGACACTTTCTTT. Translating it yields CASSYGDTFF.

This chain connects TRBV15 to TRBJ2-5; 7 bases are shared with TRBD1. This CDR3 is built from 14 residues. The germline CDR1 and CDR2 sequences are LNHNV and YYDKDF (reference sequence). Losses at the gene ends were 1 base for V and 4 bases for J; bases not matched to a gene: 3. Written as DNA, the CDR3 is TGTGCCACCAGCAGAGTTCGACAGGGAGAGACCCAGTACTTC. It yields the protein CATSRVRQGETQYF.

The chain joins TRBV2 to TRBJ2-7; 8 positions agree with TRBD1. V shed 7 bases and J 2 bases; nucleotides not matched to a gene: 4. The CDR3 covers 13 residues. Germline loops: CDR1 SNHLY, CDR2 FYNNEI. CDR3: CASTGQGPYEQYF. For the CDR3, the DNA is TGTGCCAGCACCGGACAGGGTCCCTACGAGCAGTACTTC.

This rearrangement joins TRBV7-9 to TRBJ1-3; D ambiguous. Germline CDR1 is SEHNR and CDR2 is FQNEAQ (reference sequence). This CDR3 is built from 13 residues. Trimming removed 5 bases at V and 4 bases at J, with 9 bases between. The CDR3 is CASSTRGGNTIYF. The CDR3 DNA reads as TGTGCCAGCAGCACCCGTGGCGGAAACACCATATATTTT.

The V and J genes are TRBV15 and TRBJ1-2; D is undetermined. Deletions cut 4 bases from V and 3 bases from J, with 9 bases between. This CDR3 is 13 amino acids long. Germline V gene data show CDR1 as LNHNV and CDR2 as YYDKDF (reference sequence). CDR3 in DNA: TGTGCCACCAGCATCGGCCGGGACTATGGCTACACCTTC. Translated: CATSIGRDYGYTF.

The V gene is TRBV7-3, the J gene TRBJ1-1; 7 nucleotides agree with TRBD1. This CDR3 comprises 14 residues. The V and J ends lost 5 bases and 4 bases, in that order; junction bases with no gene match: 7. Per germline, CDR1 SGHTA and CDR2 FQGTGA. As DNA, the CDR3 is TGTGCCAGCAGCGCCACAGGGGTTGGCACTGAAGCTTTCTTT. Translating it yields CASSATGVGTEAFF. The full variable domain, in which reference TRBV7-3 and TRBJ1-1 provide the parts outside the CDR3, is GAGVSQTPSNKVTEKGKYVELRCDPISGHTALYWYRQSLGQGPEFLIYFQGTGAADDSGLPNDRFFAVRPEGSVSTLKIQRTERGDSAVYLCASSATGVGTEAFFGQGTRLTVV.

This chain's CDR3 is CASSQDRDSNQPQHF. The DNA of the CDR3 is TGCGCCAGCAGCCAAGACAGGGATAGCAATCAGCCCCAGCATTTT. V gene TRBV4-3 combines with J gene TRBJ1-5; D might be TRBD1 (5 bases). This CDR3 spans 15 amino acids. V was shortened by 0 bases and J by 0 bases, with 6 bases between the two germline ends. CDR1 LGHNA and CDR2 YSLEER come from the germline V gene.

V gene TRBV29-1 combines with J gene TRBJ1-3, with a weak D call TRBD1 (5 bases). Deletions cut 6 bases from V and 0 bases from J, with 15 bases between. Germline CDR1 is SQVTM and CDR2 is ANQGSEA. The CDR3 runs 15 residues. The CDR3 spells CSVGIGQSSGNTIYF. The CDR3 bases are TGCAGCGTCGGAATTGGACAAAGCTCTGGAAACACCATATATTTT.

As regards this clone: One junction end disagrees with the germline gene, perhaps due to a read error. The chain links TRBV23-1 to TRBJ2-7; maybe TRBD1 (5 bases). TRBV23-1 carries the ORF label, with uncertain function. The CDR3 sequence is 13 residues long. In DNA, the CDR3 is TGCGCCAGCAGTCAAGGGGCGTTGCCGGTTCTACCCTTC. Translating gives CASSQGALPVLPF.

The rearrangement joins TRBV2 to TRBJ2-1, with D possibly being TRBD1 (7 bases). The CDR3 sequence is 13 residues long. Germline CDR1 reads SNHLY; CDR2 reads FYNNEI. Trimming removed 7 bases at V and 6 bases at J, with 13 bases between. The CDR3 loop is CASIRGELNEQFF. CDR3 DNA: TGTGCCAGCATCAGGGGGGAGCTCAATGAGCAGTTCTTC. Using reference TRBV2 and TRBJ2-1 for the parts outside the CDR3, the full variable domain is EPEVTQTPSHQVTQMGQEVILRCVPISNHLYFYWYRQILGQKVEFLVSFYNNEISEKSEIFDDQFSVERPDGSNFTLKIRSTKLEDSAMYFCASIRGELNEQFFGPGTRLTVL.

This clone was counted between two and nine times. The V gene is TRBV29-1, the J gene TRBJ2-2; TRBD2 is a possible D gene (6 bases). Between the trimmed V and J ends, which lost 4 bases and 0 bases, there was a span of 9 bases. This CDR3 has 14 amino acids. CDR1 and CDR2 (germline): SQVTM, ANQGSEA. The CDR3: CSVGRGSNTGELFF. CDR3 sequence (DNA): TGCAGCGTTGGGAGGGGTTCGAACACCGGGGAGCTGTTTTTT.

This clone was recorded only once. The genes are TRBV4-2 and TRBJ2-3, with 11 bases lining up with TRBD2. CDR1 LGHNA and CDR2 YNFKEQ come from the germline V gene. J lost 10 bases, V lost 5 bases, and 14 bases had no gene match. The CDR3 consists of 16 residues. This chain's CDR3 is CASSTGLAATRRAQYF. As DNA, the CDR3 is TGTGCCAGCAGCACGGGACTAGCGGCTACCCGTCGAGCGCAGTATTTT.

The rearrangement joins TRBV25-1 to TRBJ2-1; D unresolved. The CDR3 consists of 15 residues. CDR1 and CDR2 (germline): MGHDK, SYGVNS. V lost 1 base, J lost 0 bases, and 7 bases lay in between. This chain's CDR3 is CASSEWSTSYNEQFF. The CDR3, as DNA: TGTGCCAGCAGTGAATGGAGTACCTCCTACAATGAGCAGTTCTTC.

The rearrangement links TRBV19 to TRBJ1-1, with D maybe TRBD1 (6 bases). CDR1 is LNHDA, CDR2 SQIVND, per germline (reference sequence). Between the trimmed V and J ends, which lost 6 bases and 1 base, there was a span of 12 bases. The CDR3 length is 14 residues. CDR3 amino acids: CASRSGQKNTEAFF. For the CDR3, the DNA is TGTGCCAGTAGATCCGGACAGAAGAACACTGAAGCTTTCTTT. The full variable domain, in which reference TRBV19 and TRBJ1-1 provide the parts outside the CDR3, is DGGITQSPKYLFRKEGQNVTLSCEQNLNHDAMYWYRQDPGQGLRLIYYSQIVNDFQKGDIAEGYSVSREKKESFPLTVTSAQKNPTAFYLCASRSGQKNTEAFFGQGTRLTVV.

The V and J genes are TRBV6-5 and TRBJ2-3; the D gene is possibly TRBD2 (6 bases). The germline gives CDR1 MNHEY, CDR2 SVGAGI. The CDR3 spans 14 residues. Trimming stripped 2 bases from V and 3 bases from J, with 9 bases between. DNA for the CDR3: TGTGCCAGCAGTTACGGGGCGGGGACAGATACGCAGTATTTT. Translation gives CASSYGAGTDTQYF.

The chain uses TRBV14 and TRBJ2-7; D is possibly TRBD1 (6 bases). Trimming shortened V by 5 bases and J by 1 base, and 9 bases separated the two germline ends. The CDR3 consists of 13 residues. The V gene's germline CDR1 is SGHDN and CDR2 FVKESK. The CDR3 protein is CASSFGQSYEQYF. The CDR3 DNA is TGTGCCAGCAGCTTCGGACAGTCCTACGAGCAGTACTTC.

This chain connects TRBV2 to TRBJ2-5; TRBD2 aligns across 12 bases. Trimming at V came to 3 bases and at J to 4 bases, leaving 0 bases not matched to a gene. Germline CDR1 and CDR2: SNHLY and FYNNEI. This CDR3 has 14 amino acids. The chain's CDR3 is CASSEGLAGETQYF. The CDR3 bases are TGTGCCAGCAGTGAGGGACTAGCGGGAGAGACCCAGTACTTC.

The chain is built from TRBV19 and TRBJ1-1; TRBD1 matches 10 bases. J was trimmed by 4 bases and V by 3 bases; bases with no gene match: 5. Germline V gives CDR1 LNHDA, CDR2 SQIVND (reference sequence). CDR3 length equals 15 residues. The CDR3 nucleotides read TGTGCCAGTAGTATGTGGGACAGGGGAATCACTGAAGCTTTCTTT. Residues: CASSMWDRGITEAFF.

The chain uses TRBV7-9 and TRBJ2-7; TRBD1 matches at 9 bases. The J segment lost 3 bases and the V segment lost 2 bases, leaving 8 bases of the junction unmatched. This CDR3 has 16 residues. Germline CDR1 and CDR2: SEHNR and FQNEAQ (reference sequence). CDR3 sequence reads: CASSLQDRGLGYEQYF. The CDR3 nucleotides read TGTGCCAGCAGCTTACAGGACAGGGGTCTGGGCTACGAGCAGTACTTC.

The chain has TRBV2 and TRBJ2-2; TRBD1 aligns across 7 bases. Germline trimming cut 6 bases from V and 5 bases from J; bases unmatched to any gene: 9. The germline CDR1 and CDR2 sequences are SNHLY and FYNNEI. The CDR3 length is 15 residues. The CDR3 bases are TGTGCCAGCAGATTTGACAGGGCTGGTACCGGGGAGCTGTTTTTT. Amino acid sequence: CASRFDRAGTGELFF.

This clone was found a few times. The rearrangement links TRBV5-1 to TRBJ1-2; 9 bases map to TRBD1. The length of the CDR3 is 15 residues. The V gene's germline CDR1 is SGHRS and CDR2 YFSETQ. Trimming took 4 bases from V and 5 from J; bases not matched to a gene: 9. This chain's CDR3 is CASSTDRGSLYGYTF. The DNA for the CDR3 is TGCGCCAGCAGCACGGACAGGGGCTCTCTTTATGGCTACACCTTC.

The V and J genes are TRBV7-2 and TRBJ1-2; D is unresolved. The germline CDR1 and CDR2 sequences are SGHTA and FQGNSA. V lost 5 bases to trimming and J lost 2 bases, with 15 bases between them. CDR3 length: 15 residues. This CDR3 is CASSRGPIGNYGYTF. CDR3 DNA sequence: TGTGCCAGCAGCCGAGGGCCTATAGGAAACTATGGCTACACCTTC.

In the case of this clone: Mismatch with germline at one junction end may stem from a read error. V and J are TRBV7-9 and TRBJ2-7; D uncertain. CDR1 is SEHNR and CDR2 is FQNEAQ in the germline V gene (reference sequence). CDR3 length: 12 amino acids. CDR3 sequence (DNA): TGTTCCAGCAGTGGCCTAGCCTACGAGCAGTACTTC. Its translation is CSSSGLAYEQYF.

The V and J genes are TRBV18 and TRBJ2-3, with 10 bases matching TRBD1. V lost 0 bases, J lost 13 bases, and 7 bases stayed unmatched. This CDR3 spans 14 amino acids. Germline V gene sequence: CDR1 KGHSH, CDR2 LQKENI. Here the CDR3 DNA reads TGTGCCAGCTCACCACCGCCGGGACAGGGGATTAAGTATTTT. Amino acid sequence: CASSPPPGQGIKYF.